Shown below are 22 T cell receptor beta chains from a single sample sequenced in a study of cytomegalovirus exposure and HLA in healthy donors. Vbeta (60) and Jbeta (13) primers were used in the PCR. Here immunoSEQ multiplex PCR was the method, and the copy in TCRdb shows in-frame clones only, minus some. The sample lists roughly 120,000 clones; 81% were seen once. The sample was PBMCs. All receptors derive from a woman in her thirties in good health and CMV-seronegative.

The chain carries TRBV5-1 and TRBJ1-1, with D perhaps matching TRBD1 (5 bases). CDR1 and CDR2 (germline): SGHRS, YFSETQ. V lost 0 bases, J lost 4 bases, and 7 bases lay in between. CDR3 length equals 13 residues. The CDR3 region has the DNA TGCGCCAGCAGCTTGGTCAGGGCCACTGAAGCTTTCTTT. Translated: CASSLVRATEAFF.

The V call is TRBV7-6, the J call TRBJ2-7, with 8 positions matching TRBD2. This CDR3 has 16 residues. The V and J ends lost 2 bases and 3 bases, in that order; junction bases with no gene match: 9. Germline V CDR1 and CDR2: SGHVS, FNYEAQ. The CDR3 DNA reads as TGTGCCAGCAGCTTAACAGCGGGAGAGTGGGGCTACGAGCAGTACTTC. Protein product: CASSLTAGEWGYEQYF. Full variable domain (rest looked up from reference TRBV7-6 and TRBJ2-7): GAGVSQSPRYKVTKRGQDVALRCDPISGHVSLYWYRQALGQGPEFLTYFNYEAQQDKSGLPNDRFSAERPEGSISTLTIQRTEQRDSAMYRCASSLTAGEWGYEQYFGPGTRLTVT.

Written as DNA, the CDR3 is TGCGCCAGCAGCTTGGAAGGCAGGTTGCGTTCACCCCTCCACTTT. This gives the protein CASSLEGRLRSPLHF. This chain connects TRBV5-1 to TRBJ1-6; D unresolved. The germline gives CDR1 SGHRS, CDR2 YFSETQ. The ends were cut back, 0 bases at V and 9 bases at J, with 13 bases in the middle. The CDR3 runs 15 residues. Filled out from reference TRBV5-1 and TRBJ1-6, the complete variable domain reads KAGVTQTPRYLIKTRGQQVTLSCSPISGHRSVSWYQQTPGQGLQFLFEYFSETQRNKGNFPGRFSGRQFSNSRSEMNVSTLELGDSALYLCASSLEGRLRSPLHFGNGTRLTVT.

V gene TRBV15 combines with J gene TRBJ1-1; unclear D gene. The CDR3 runs to 17 residues. Germline CDR1 is LNHNV and CDR2 is YYDKDF (reference sequence). Trimming pared 4 bases from V and 3 bases from J, leaving 21 bases between. CDR3 sequence: CATSIDGNPPRDTEAFF. The CDR3 nucleotides are TGTGCCACCAGCATTGACGGGAACCCCCCGAGGGACACTGAAGCTTTCTTT.

In DNA, the CDR3 is TGTGCTAGTGGTTTTAACAGTCCCTTAACGGATGGCTACACCTTC. Its translation: CASGFNSPLTDGYTF. The rearrangement uses TRBV12-5 and TRBJ1-2; no clear D gene. The CDR3 has 15 residues. Germline loops: CDR1 LGHNT, CDR2 FRNRAP. V shed 3 bases and J shed 6 bases, with 17 bases lying between them.

The rearrangement joins TRBV28 to TRBJ2-7; D is perhaps TRBD2 (6 bases). This CDR3 is built from 15 residues. V lost 5 bases and J 4 bases, leaving 18 bases between the germline ends. Germline V gives CDR1 MDHEN, CDR2 SYDVKM. The CDR3 here is CASSAVLWGVYEQYF. Written as DNA, the CDR3 is TGTGCCAGCAGTGCCGTCCTCTGGGGGGTATACGAGCAGTACTTC.

The chain has TRBV4-1 and TRBJ2-7; 9 bases agree with TRBD1. In germline, CDR1 is MGHRA, CDR2 YSYEKL. The CDR3 totals 16 residues. Germline trimming cut 3 bases from V and 4 bases from J; bases unmatched to any gene: 10. The CDR3 sequence: CASSHRGTGSSYEQYF. The CDR3, as DNA: TGCGCCAGCAGCCACCGCGGGACAGGGTCTTCTTACGAGCAGTACTTC.

The V call is TRBV6-1, the J call TRBJ2-3; D gene unclear. V was cut by 10 bases and J by 2 bases, with 16 bases left in between. The CDR3 spans 14 residues. Germline assignment: CDR1 MNHNS and CDR2 SASEGT. The CDR3 is CATLDKTATDTQYF. Written as DNA, the CDR3 is TGTGCCACCCTAGATAAGACCGCCACAGATACGCAGTATTTT.

This clone showed up just once. DNA of the CDR3: TGTGCCAGCAGCTTATTGGGGGCCAATCAGCCCCAGCATTTT. It yields the protein CASSLLGANQPQHF. This chain connects TRBV7-2 to TRBJ1-5; possibly TRBD1 for D (6 bases). Trimming removed 2 bases from V and 3 bases from J, with 8 bases in between. CDR1 and CDR2 from the germline V gene are SGHTA and FQGNSA. The CDR3 runs 14 residues.

The V and J genes are TRBV7-3 and TRBJ2-5; TRBD2 agrees at 14 bases. The junction had 9 bases not matched to a gene; V was cut back by 4 bases and J by 5 bases. CDR1 SGHTA and CDR2 FQGTGA come from the germline V gene. This CDR3 spans 17 amino acids. For the CDR3, the DNA is TGTGCCAGCAGCTCCGGACTAGCGGGAGGCCTCGGGGAGACCCAGTACTTC. Protein sequence: CASSSGLAGGLGETQYF.

CDR3 nucleotide sequence: TGTGCCAGCAGCTCCAGGGGGCCCAATTCACCCCTCCACTTT. Protein product: CASSSRGPNSPLHF. The chain carries TRBV5-6 and TRBJ1-6; TRBD1 aligns across 8 bases. From germline, CDR1 is SGHDT and CDR2 YYEEEE. V shed 3 bases, J shed 7 bases, and the junction held 3 bases outside the gene matches. CDR3 length: 14 amino acids.

V is TRBV28 and J is TRBJ2-7, with 8 bases lining up with TRBD1. J was trimmed by 5 bases and V by 6 bases; bases with no gene match: 12. Germline-derived CDR1 and CDR2 are MDHEN and SYDVKM. The CDR3 extends over 15 amino acids. The CDR3 DNA sequence: TGTGCCAGCAGCCCAGGGGGCGCGTTTAGTAACGAGCAGTACTTC. Protein sequence: CASSPGGAFSNEQYF.

The J gene is TRBJ2-2, the V gene TRBV6-5; TRBD1 agrees at 7 bases. The CDR3 sequence is 13 residues long. Germline V gene sequence: CDR1 MNHEY, CDR2 SVGAGI. The CDR3 sequence is CAVGTANTGELFF. Here the CDR3 DNA reads TGTGCTGTCGGGACAGCGAACACCGGGGAGCTGTTTTTT.

In the case of this clone: Different DNA sequences within this sample yield the same CDR3. This chain joins TRBV19 and TRBJ2-1, with 8 nucleotides matching TRBD2. The germline V gene encodes CDR1 LNHDA and CDR2 SQIVND (reference sequence). With 8 bases clipped from V and 7 bases from J, the junction kept 7 bases outside the gene matches. CDR3 length equals 13 residues. CDR3 sequence reads: CASSREGQNEQFF. CDR3 DNA: TGTGCCAGTTCCCGGGAGGGCCAAAATGAGCAGTTCTTC. Supplemented by reference TRBV19 and TRBJ2-1, the full variable domain reads DGGITQSPKYLFRKEGQNVTLSCEQNLNHDAMYWYRQDPGQGLRLIYYSQIVNDFQKGDIAEGYSVSREKKESFPLTVTSAQKNPTAFYLCASSREGQNEQFFGPGTRLTVL.

The chain recombines TRBV2 with TRBJ1-2; 7 bases are a match to TRBD1. Germline V gene lookup returns CDR1 SNHLY and CDR2 FYNNEI. This CDR3 has 14 amino acids. J was trimmed by 3 bases and V by 6 bases; bases with no gene match: 7. The CDR3 coding sequence is TGTGCCAGCAGATCGACCGGACAGGACTATGGCTACACCTTC. Translation gives CASRSTGQDYGYTF.

The V and J genes are TRBV5-1 and TRBJ2-2; D not certain. The CDR3 length is 13 residues. Germline CDR1 SGHRS, CDR2 YFSETQ. V lost 0 bases and J 4 bases, leaving 4 bases between the germline ends. The CDR3 is CASSLDSTGELFF. The CDR3 DNA reads as TGCGCCAGCAGCTTGGATAGCACCGGGGAGCTGTTTTTT.

V is TRBV21-1 and J is TRBJ2-2; the table's TRBD2 call for D was not verified on the DNA. TRBV21-1 is a recognized pseudogene. This CDR3 has 17 residues. The CDR3 loop is CASSKTPGLTYTGELFF. The CDR3 DNA follows: TGTGCCAGCAGCAAAACCCCGGGACTCACGTACACCGGGGAGCTGTTTTTT.

This clone was picked up a small number of times. V gene TRBV2 combines with J gene TRBJ2-2; 13 positions match TRBD2. Germline CDR1 SNHLY, CDR2 FYNNEI. The CDR3 extends over 16 amino acids. V trimming: 5 bases; J trimming: 6 bases; junction bases outside the gene matches: 6. The CDR3 DNA reads as TGTGCCAGCAGTCCCTGGACTAGCGGGAGTTCCGGGGAGCTGTTTTTT. Translating gives CASSPWTSGSSGELFF.

The chain couples TRBV28 to TRBJ2-5, with 7 nucleotides matching TRBD1. The J call may be wrong; the DNA end is better matched by TRBJ2-7. In germline, CDR1 is MDHEN, CDR2 SYDVKM. The CDR3 length is 15 residues. Written as DNA, the CDR3 is TGTGCCAGCAGGTCCGGGACAGCTCACTCCTACGAGCAGTACTTC. It translates to CASRSGTAHSYEQYF.

Points on this clone: The junction does not match germline at one end; this may be a read error. CDR3 in amino acids: CVSTPAGGPLEQFF. The CDR3 coding sequence is TGTGTCAGCACCCCAGCGGGAGGGCCACTTGAGCAGTTCTTC. J is TRBJ2-1 and V is TRBV7-2, with 10 bases fitting TRBD2. In germline, CDR1 is SGHTA, CDR2 FQGNSA. CDR3 length: 14 amino acids.

The chain uses TRBV5-1 and TRBJ2-5; 11 bases align to TRBD2. The ends lost 2 bases at V and 4 bases at J; junction bases unmatched: 1. Germline lookup yields CDR1 SGHRS and CDR2 YFSETQ. The CDR3 spans 14 residues. The CDR3 DNA reads TGCGCCAGCAGCTTTACTAGCGGGGGAGAGACCCAGTACTTC. It encodes CASSFTSGGETQYF. Full variable domain (missing parts from reference TRBV5-1 and TRBJ2-5): KAGVTQTPRYLIKTRGQQVTLSCSPISGHRSVSWYQQTPGQGLQFLFEYFSETQRNKGNFPGRFSGRQFSNSRSEMNVSTLELGDSALYLCASSFTSGGETQYFGPGTRLLVL.

This chain links TRBV28 with TRBJ2-3; D ambiguous. Germline V CDR1 and CDR2: MDHEN, SYDVKM. The CDR3 is 11 residues long. Trimming removed 4 bases from V and 11 bases from J, with 10 bases in between. The CDR3 coding sequence is TGTGCCAGCAGTTCAACCTACGGGCAGTATTTT. Translating gives CASSSTYGQYF.